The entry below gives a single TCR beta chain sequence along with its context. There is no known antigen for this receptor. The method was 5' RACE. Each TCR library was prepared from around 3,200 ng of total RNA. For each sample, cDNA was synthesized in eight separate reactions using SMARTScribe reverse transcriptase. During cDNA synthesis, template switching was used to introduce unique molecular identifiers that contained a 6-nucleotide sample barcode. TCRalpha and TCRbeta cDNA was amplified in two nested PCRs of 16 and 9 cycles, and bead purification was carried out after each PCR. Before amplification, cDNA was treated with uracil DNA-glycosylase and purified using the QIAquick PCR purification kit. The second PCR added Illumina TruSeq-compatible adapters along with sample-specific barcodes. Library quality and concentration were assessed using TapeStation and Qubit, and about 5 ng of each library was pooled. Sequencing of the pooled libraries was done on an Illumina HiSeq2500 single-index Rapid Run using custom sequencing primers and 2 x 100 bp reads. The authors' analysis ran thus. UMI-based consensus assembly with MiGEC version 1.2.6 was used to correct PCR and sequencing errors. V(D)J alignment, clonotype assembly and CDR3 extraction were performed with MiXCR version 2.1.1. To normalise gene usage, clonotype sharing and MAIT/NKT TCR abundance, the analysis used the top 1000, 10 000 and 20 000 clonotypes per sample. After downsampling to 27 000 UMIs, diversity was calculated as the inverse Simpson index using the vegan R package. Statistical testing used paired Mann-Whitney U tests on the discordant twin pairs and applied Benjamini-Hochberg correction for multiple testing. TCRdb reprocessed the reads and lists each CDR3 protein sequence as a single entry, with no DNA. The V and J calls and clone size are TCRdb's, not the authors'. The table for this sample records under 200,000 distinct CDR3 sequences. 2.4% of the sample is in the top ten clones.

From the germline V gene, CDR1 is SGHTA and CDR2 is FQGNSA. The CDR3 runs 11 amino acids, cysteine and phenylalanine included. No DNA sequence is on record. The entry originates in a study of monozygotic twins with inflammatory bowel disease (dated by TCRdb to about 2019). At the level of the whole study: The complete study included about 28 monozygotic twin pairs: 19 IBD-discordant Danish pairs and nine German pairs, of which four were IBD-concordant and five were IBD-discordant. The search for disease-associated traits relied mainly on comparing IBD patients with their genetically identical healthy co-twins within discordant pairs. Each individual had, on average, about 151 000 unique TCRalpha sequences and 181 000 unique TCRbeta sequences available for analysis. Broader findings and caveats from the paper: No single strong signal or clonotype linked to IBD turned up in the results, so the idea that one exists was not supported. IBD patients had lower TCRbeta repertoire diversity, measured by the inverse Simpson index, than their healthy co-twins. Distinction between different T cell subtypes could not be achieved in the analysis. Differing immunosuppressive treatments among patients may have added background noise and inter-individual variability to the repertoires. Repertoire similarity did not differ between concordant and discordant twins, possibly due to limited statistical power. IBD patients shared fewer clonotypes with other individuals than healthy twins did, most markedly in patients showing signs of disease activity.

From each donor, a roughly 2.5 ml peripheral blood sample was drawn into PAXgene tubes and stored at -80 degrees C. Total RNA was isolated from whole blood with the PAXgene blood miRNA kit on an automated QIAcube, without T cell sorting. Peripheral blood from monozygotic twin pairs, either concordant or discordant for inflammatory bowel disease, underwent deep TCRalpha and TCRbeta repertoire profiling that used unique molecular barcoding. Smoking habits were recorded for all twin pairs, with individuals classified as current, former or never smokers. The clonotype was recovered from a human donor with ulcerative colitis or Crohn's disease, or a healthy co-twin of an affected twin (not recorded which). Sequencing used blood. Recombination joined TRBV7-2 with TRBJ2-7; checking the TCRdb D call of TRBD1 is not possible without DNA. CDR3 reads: CASSLNGGQYF.